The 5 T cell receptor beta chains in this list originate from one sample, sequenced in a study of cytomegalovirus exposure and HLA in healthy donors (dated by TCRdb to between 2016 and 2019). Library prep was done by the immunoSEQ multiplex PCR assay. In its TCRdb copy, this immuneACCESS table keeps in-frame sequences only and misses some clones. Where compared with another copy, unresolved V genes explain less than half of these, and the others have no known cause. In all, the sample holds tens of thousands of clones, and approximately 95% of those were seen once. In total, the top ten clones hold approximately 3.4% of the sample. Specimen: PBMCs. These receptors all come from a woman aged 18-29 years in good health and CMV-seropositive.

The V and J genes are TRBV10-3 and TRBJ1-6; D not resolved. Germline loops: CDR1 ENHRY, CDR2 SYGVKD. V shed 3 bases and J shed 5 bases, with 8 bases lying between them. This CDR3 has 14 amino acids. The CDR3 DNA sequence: TGTGCCATCAGTGAAACAGTTAATAATTCACCCCTCCACTTT. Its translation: CAISETVNNSPLHF.

The CDR3 spells CASRAWGGRTDTQYF. CDR3 nucleotide sequence: TGTGCCAGCAGGGCCTGGGGGGGCCGGACAGATACGCAGTATTTT. V gene TRBV6-1 combines with J gene TRBJ2-3; D may be TRBD2 (7 bases). The V gene lost 6 bases and the J gene lost 3 bases, with 16 bases spanning the gap. Germline V gene sequence: CDR1 MNHNS, CDR2 SASEGT. CDR3 length equals 15 residues.

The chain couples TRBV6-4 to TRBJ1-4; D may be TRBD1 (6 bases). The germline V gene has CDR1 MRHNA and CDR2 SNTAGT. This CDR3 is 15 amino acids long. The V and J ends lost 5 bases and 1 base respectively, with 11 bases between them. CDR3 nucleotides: TGTGCCAGCAGTCCTACAGGGCGAACTAATGAAAAACTGTTTTTT. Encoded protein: CASSPTGRTNEKLFF.

CDR3 nucleotides: TGTGCCAGCAGCCCAGGGGGCGGTGAAAAACTGTTTTTT. Encoded protein: CASSPGGGEKLFF. This rearrangement joins TRBV7-9 to TRBJ1-4; 8 nucleotides match TRBD1. Germline CDR1 and CDR2: SEHNR and FQNEAQ (reference sequence). With 5 bases clipped from V and 7 bases from J, the junction kept 3 bases outside the gene matches. The CDR3 runs to 13 residues.

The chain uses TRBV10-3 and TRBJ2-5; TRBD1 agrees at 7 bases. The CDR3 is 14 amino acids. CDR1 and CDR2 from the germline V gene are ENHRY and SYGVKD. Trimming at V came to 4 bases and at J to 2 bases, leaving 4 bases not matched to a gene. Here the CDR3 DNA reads TGTGCCATCAGTGTCAGGGACAGACAAGAGACCCAGTACTTC. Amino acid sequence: CAISVRDRQETQYF.